This T cell receptor (beta chain) was sequenced in a study of blood T cell repertoires in COVID-19. Overall study: The United States, Italy and Spain supplied acute and convalescent COVID-19 samples. The analysed material was cDNA or gDNA that came from T cells, B-cell-depleted T cells, or PBMCs.

Here immunoSEQ multiplex PCR was the method, and the copy in TCRdb shows in-frame clones only, minus some. The sample contains roughly 100,000 clones, roughly 85% of which appear only once. Germline values: CDR1 MNHEY, CDR2 SVGAGI. The CDR3 has 15 amino acids. V shed 5 bases and J 2 bases; nucleotides not matched to a gene: 8. The chain employs TRBV6-5 and TRBJ1-2, with 7 bases aligning to TRBD1. Specimen: peripheral blood. The TCR was taken from a man between 50 and 59 years old with acute or convalescent COVID-19. The CDR3 region has the DNA TGTGCCAGCAGTCCACGCGGGACAGCCAACTATGGCTACACCTTC. It is translated as CASSPRGTANYGYTF.